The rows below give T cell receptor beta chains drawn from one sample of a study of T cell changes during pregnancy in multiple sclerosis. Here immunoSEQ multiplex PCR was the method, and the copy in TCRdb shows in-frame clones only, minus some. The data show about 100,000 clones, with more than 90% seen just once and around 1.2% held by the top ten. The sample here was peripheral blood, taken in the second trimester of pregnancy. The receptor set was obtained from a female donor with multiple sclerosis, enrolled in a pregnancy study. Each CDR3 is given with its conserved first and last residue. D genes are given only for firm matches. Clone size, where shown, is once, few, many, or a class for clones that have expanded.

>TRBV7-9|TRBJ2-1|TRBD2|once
CASSGTSGRAESYNEQFF
TGTGCCAGCAGTGGGACTAGCGGGAGGGCCGAGTCCTACAATGAGCAGTTCTTC
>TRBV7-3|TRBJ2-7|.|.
CASSSGAVAYEQYF
TGTGCCAGCAGCTCAGGGGCCGTAGCCTACGAGCAGTACTTC
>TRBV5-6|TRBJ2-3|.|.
CASSSGRLGRTDTQYF
TGTGCCAGCAGCTCGGGGAGACTAGGGCGCACAGATACGCAGTATTTT
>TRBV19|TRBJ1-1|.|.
CASTVAGTRGTEAFF
TGTGCCAGTACCGTAGCCGGGACAAGGGGAACTGAAGCTTTCTTT
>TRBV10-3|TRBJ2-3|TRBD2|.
CAISEPGLAGGPSTDTQYF
TGTGCCATCAGTGAACCGGGACTAGCGGGGGGGCCAAGCACAGATACGCAGTATTTT
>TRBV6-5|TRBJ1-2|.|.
CASSYERDPAAGGYTF
TGTGCCAGCAGTTACGAGCGGGATCCAGCAGCAGGTGGCTACACCTTC
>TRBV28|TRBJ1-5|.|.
CASSLWTVNQPQHF
TGTGCCAGCAGTCTATGGACAGTGAATCAGCCCCAGCATTTT
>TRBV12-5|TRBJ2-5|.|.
CASGLRQGETQYF
TGTGCTAGTGGTTTGAGGCAGGGAGAGACCCAGTACTTC
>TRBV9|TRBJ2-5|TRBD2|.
CASSTPRLAGGVQETQYF
TGTGCCAGCAGCACCCCCAGACTAGCGGGAGGTGTCCAAGAGACCCAGTACTTC
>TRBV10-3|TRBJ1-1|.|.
CAISKDRNTEAFF
TGTGCCATCAGTAAGGACAGGAACACTGAAGCTTTCTTT
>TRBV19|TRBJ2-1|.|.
CASSIGTRYRDEQFF
TGTGCCAGTAGTATAGGTACAAGATACCGGGATGAGCAGTTCTTC
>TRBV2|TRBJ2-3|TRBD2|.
CASRERRGTSRDTQYF
TGTGCCAGCCGTGAAAGGAGGGGGACTAGCAGAGATACGCAGTATTTT
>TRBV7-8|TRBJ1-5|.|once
CASSSLTGTWQPQHF
TGTGCCAGCAGCTCCCTTACAGGGACATGGCAGCCCCAGCATTTT
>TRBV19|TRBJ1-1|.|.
CASREFVNTEAFF
TGTGCCAGTAGGGAGTTTGTGAACACTGAAGCTTTCTTT
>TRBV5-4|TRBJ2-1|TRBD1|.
CASSDDRGDEQFF
TGTGCCAGCAGCGATGACAGGGGCGATGAGCAGTTCTTC
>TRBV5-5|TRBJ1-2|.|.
CASSPPGGVRVEGYTF
TGTGCCAGCAGCCCGCCCGGGGGTGTCAGGGTGGAGGGCTACACCTTC
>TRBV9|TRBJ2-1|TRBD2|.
CASSGTGTSGRAQFF
TGTGCCAGCAGCGGTACCGGGACTAGTGGTAGGGCGCAGTTCTTC
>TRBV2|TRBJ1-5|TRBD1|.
CASKKNRGSRYQPQHF
TGTGCCAGCAAAAAAAACAGGGGGTCTCGATATCAGCCCCAGCATTTT
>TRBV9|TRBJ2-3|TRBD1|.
CASSTGTGGADTQYF
TGTGCCAGCAGTACCGGGACAGGGGGCGCAGATACGCAGTATTTT
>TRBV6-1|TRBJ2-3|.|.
CASRVSTYSTDTQYF
TGTGCCAGCAGGGTTAGCACTTATAGCACAGATACGCAGTATTTT
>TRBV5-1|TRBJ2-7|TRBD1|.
CASSYVQGSSYEQYF
TGCGCCAGCAGCTATGTACAGGGGAGCTCCTACGAGCAGTACTTC
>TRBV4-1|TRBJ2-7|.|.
CASSQDIPSYEQYF
TGCGCCAGCAGCCAAGATATCCCCTCCTACGAGCAGTACTTC
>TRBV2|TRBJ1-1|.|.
CASSERAGGNTEAFF
TGTGCCAGCAGTGAACGGGCGGGAGGGAACACTGAAGCTTTCTTT
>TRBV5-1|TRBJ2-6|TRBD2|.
CASSPGLAVSSGANVLTF
TGCGCCAGCAGCCCCGGACTAGCGGTTAGCTCTGGGGCCAACGTCCTGACTTTC
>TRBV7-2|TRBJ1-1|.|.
CASSSLGGDTEAFF
TGTGCCAGCAGTTCCCTCGGGGGGGACACTGAAGCTTTCTTT
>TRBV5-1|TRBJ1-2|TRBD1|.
CASGPGTGSNYGYTF
TGCGCCAGTGGGCCCGGGACAGGGTCTAACTATGGCTACACCTTC
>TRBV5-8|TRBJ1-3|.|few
CASSQGLAPRNTIYF
TGTGCCAGCAGCCAGGGGCTCGCTCCTCGAAACACCATATATTTT
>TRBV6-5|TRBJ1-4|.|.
CATRGHGNEKLFF
TGTGCCACCCGAGGCCATGGTAATGAAAAACTGTTTTTT
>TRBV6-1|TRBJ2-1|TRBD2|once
CASSELVGGGNEQFF
TGTGCCAGCAGTGAACTAGTTGGGGGGGGGAATGAGCAGTTCTTC
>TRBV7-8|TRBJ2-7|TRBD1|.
CASSLTGWFYEQYF
TGTGCCAGCAGCTTGACAGGGTGGTTCTACGAGCAGTACTTC
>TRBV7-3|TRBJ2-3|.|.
CASSLTLSGSTDTQYF
TGTGCCAGCAGCTTAACCCTCAGCGGGTCCACAGATACGCAGTATTTT
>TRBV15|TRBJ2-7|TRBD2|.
CATSRGGREYEQYF
TGTGCCACCAGCAGAGGCGGGAGAGAATACGAGCAGTACTTC
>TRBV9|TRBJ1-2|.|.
CASSVWGEGPFAF
TGTGCCAGCAGCGTCTGGGGGGAGGGGCCTTTCGCCTTC
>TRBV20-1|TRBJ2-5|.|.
CSASKETQYF
TGCAGTGCTAGTAAAGAGACCCAGTACTTC
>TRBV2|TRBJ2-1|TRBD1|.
CASSEGVGDRGVNEQFF
TGTGCCAGCAGTGAAGGGGTGGGAGACAGGGGTGTAAATGAGCAGTTCTTC
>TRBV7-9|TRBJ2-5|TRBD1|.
CASSLGTEQETQYF
TGTGCCAGCAGCCTGGGGACAGAACAAGAGACCCAGTACTTC
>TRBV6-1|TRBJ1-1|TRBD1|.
CASRSPGTGNTEAFF
TGTGCCAGCAGGAGCCCCGGGACAGGGAACACTGAAGCTTTCTTT
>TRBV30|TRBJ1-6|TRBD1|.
CAWARQGDSPLHF
TGTGCCTGGGCTAGACAGGGGGATTCACCCCTCCACTTT
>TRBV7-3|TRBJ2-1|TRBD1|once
CASSLRAGGNLGDEQFF
TGTGCCAGCAGCTTACGGGCAGGGGGCAATCTGGGTGATGAGCAGTTCTTC
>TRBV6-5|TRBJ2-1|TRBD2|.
CASSPTGGVNEQFF
TGTGCCAGCAGCCCTACGGGGGGGGTGAATGAGCAGTTCTTC
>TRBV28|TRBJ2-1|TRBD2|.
CASRPGLADNNEQFF
TGTGCCAGCAGACCCGGACTAGCGGATAACAATGAGCAGTTCTTC
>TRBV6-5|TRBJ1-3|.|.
CASSYGGSSGNTIYF
TGTGCCAGCAGTTACGGCGGGAGCTCTGGAAACACCATATATTTT
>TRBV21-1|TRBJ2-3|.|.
CASSAFRETASTDTQYF
TGTGCCAGCAGCGCCTTCCGAGAGACAGCAAGCACAGATACGCAGTATTTT
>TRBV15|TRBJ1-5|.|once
CATSRDGDNQPQHF
TGTGCCACCAGCAGGGACGGGGACAATCAGCCCCAGCATTTT
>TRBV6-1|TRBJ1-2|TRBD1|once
CASSPSDRGRGYTF
TGTGCCAGCAGTCCCTCAGACAGGGGCAGGGGCTACACCTTC
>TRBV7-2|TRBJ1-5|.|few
CASSPSLNQPQHF
TGTGCCAGCAGCCCCTCACTAAACCAGCCCCAGCATTTT
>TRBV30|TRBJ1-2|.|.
CAWSRTGYGYTF
TGTGCCTGGAGCCGTACAGGTTATGGCTACACCTTC
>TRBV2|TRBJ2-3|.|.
CASSAWDTTDTQYF
TGTGCCAGCAGTGCTTGGGACACCACAGATACGCAGTATTTT
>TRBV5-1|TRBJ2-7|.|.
CASSFSNSGRDEQYF
TGCGCCAGCAGCTTTAGTAACTCGGGCAGGGACGAGCAGTACTTC
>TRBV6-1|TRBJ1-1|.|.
CASSEFWSGDTEAFF
TGTGCCAGCAGTGAATTCTGGTCAGGGGACACTGAAGCTTTCTTT
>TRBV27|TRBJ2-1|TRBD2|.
CASSGTSGVHEQFF
TGTGCCAGCAGTGGGACTAGCGGGGTCCATGAGCAGTTCTTC
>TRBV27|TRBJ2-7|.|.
CASSLDRTRSYEQYF
TGTGCCAGCAGTCTTGACAGGACTAGGAGTTACGAGCAGTACTTC
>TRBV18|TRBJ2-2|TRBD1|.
CASSPPRTGSGELFF
TGTGCCAGCTCACCACCGAGGACAGGGTCCGGGGAGCTGTTTTTT
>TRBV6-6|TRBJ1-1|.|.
CASSSTGVNTEAFF
TGTGCCAGCAGTTCGACAGGAGTGAACACTGAAGCTTTCTTT
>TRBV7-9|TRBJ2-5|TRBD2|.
CASSSSGGQQETQYF
TGTGCCAGCAGCTCGAGCGGGGGACAACAAGAGACCCAGTACTTC
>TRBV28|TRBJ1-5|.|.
CASSLVRGNQPQHF
TGTGCCAGCAGTTTAGTGCGGGGGAATCAGCCCCAGCATTTT
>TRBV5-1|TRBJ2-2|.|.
CASSRNTGELFF
TGCGCCAGCAGCCGGAACACCGGGGAGCTGTTTTTT
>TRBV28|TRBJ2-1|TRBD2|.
CASSPPGGSEQFF
TGTGCCAGCAGCCCACCGGGGGGGAGTGAGCAGTTCTTC
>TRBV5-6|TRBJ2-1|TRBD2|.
CASSSLSGGDYNEQFF
TGTGCCAGCAGCAGCCTGAGCGGGGGGGACTACAATGAGCAGTTCTTC